Included here is one TCR beta chain sequence, with context. Its antigen is still unknown. Other DNA sequences of this sample code for an identical CDR3. This entry belongs to a study of shared clonotypes between healthy human individuals. Study-wide findings and caveats: The sharing of approximately 5.1% of naive CD4 clonotypes was seen across several donors. Relative to clonotypes present in all four donors, those not shared had lower generation probabilities. Sorted-subset sequencing, rarefaction showed, was incomplete despite large depth.

V lost 3 bases, J lost 3 bases, and 12 bases lay in between. This CDR3 is 14 amino acids long. Germline V CDR1 and CDR2: MNHEY, SMNVEV (reference sequence). Repertoires were generated with immunoSEQ multiplex PCR, while TCRdb's copy carries only in-frame clones and drops some. The table lists about 2.1 million clones, 80% to 95% of them singletons. Naive CD8 cells comprised CD45RO-negative, CCR7-positively selected cells, excluding terminally differentiated effector memory CD45RA+ cells. Everyone who donated was a Caucasian adult who lived in Nashville, Tennessee. The J gene is TRBJ2-7, the V gene TRBV27; maybe TRBD2 (5 bases). Input material: naive CD8+ T cells from PBMCs. The sequence came from a man aged 18 to 30 in good health. Some clones in this sample may be carry-over from other donors' samples. DNA for the CDR3: TGTGCCAGCAGTTTTGCGGGCACGGGCTACGAGCAGTACTTC. This sequence encodes CASSFAGTGYEQYF.